This TCR beta chain was sequenced for a study of blood T cell repertoires in COVID-19. On the study more broadly: COVID-19 samples from acute and convalescent phases originated in the United States, Italy and Spain. T cells, B-cell-depleted T cells, or PBMCs provided the cDNA or gDNA that served as material.

The table lists this clone with a count of one. Methods used by the authors: Counts of nucleated cells, estimated from reference gene primer amplification, were obtained. Sequencing was performed with immunoSEQ multiplex PCR; in TCRdb, only in-frame clones are kept and a portion is missing. D and trimming were read from the DNA, whereas the V and J calls and clone size are those reported in that table. The profile covers 95,000 to 150,000 clones, with about 80% appearing a single time and 3.8% taken by the ten largest. Source material: peripheral blood. The clonotype comes from a woman in her 50s with acute or convalescent COVID-19.

This CDR3 reads CASRSGGQSNTEAFF. CDR3 bases: TGTGCCAGCAGGAGTGGTGGACAGTCGAACACTGAAGCTTTCTTT. The gene calls are TRBV2 and TRBJ1-1; D might be TRBD1 (6 bases). V lost 6 bases to trimming and J lost 1 base, with 15 bases between them. CDR1 and CDR2 (germline): SNHLY, FYNNEI. The CDR3 covers 15 residues. Filled out from reference TRBV2 and TRBJ1-1, the complete variable domain reads EPEVTQTPSHQVTQMGQEVILRCVPISNHLYFYWYRQILGQKVEFLVSFYNNEISEKSEIFDDQFSVERPDGSNFTLKIRSTKLEDSAMYFCASRSGGQSNTEAFFGQGTRLTVV.